This T cell receptor beta chain was sequenced in a study of cytomegalovirus exposure and HLA in healthy donors. Study at large: Among about 179 million T cells, an earlier analysis found roughly 100 million unique TCR beta sequences. Notes on the study in general: A later look showed TCR association rates differing by HLA locus, highest for DRB1 and lowest for HLA-C. Most TCR beta V segments were productive about 87% or about 30% of the time in an earlier analysis.

On this clone itself: Its antigen is still unknown.

With 60 Vbeta and 13 Jbeta primers, the PCR was carried out. The protocol was immunoSEQ multiplex PCR, while the TCRdb copy is restricted to in-frame clones and leaves out a portion. The sample contains 150,000 to 200,000 clones, about 80% of which appear only once. CDR3 length: 15 amino acids. V lost 7 bases and J lost 5; bases outside the gene matches: 10. The germline gives CDR1 SGHTS, CDR2 YDEGEE. This TCR was recovered from a woman aged 40-49 years in good health and CMV-seronegative. The V call is TRBV5-8, the J call TRBJ2-5; 11 bases map to TRBD2. The source material was PBMCs. CDR3 coding DNA: TGTGCCAGCGGGACTAGCGGTTGGGCAGTGGAGACCCAGTACTTC. Its translation is CASGTSGWAVETQYF.